This T cell receptor (beta chain) was recovered during a study of early T cells in non-severe SARS-CoV-2 infection. On the study more broadly: Sequencing of unsorted whole blood was done on bulk RNA, leaving chains unpaired.

With 2 bases removed from V and 4 bases from J, the gap between germline ends came to 15 bases. CDR1 is SGHKS and CDR2 is YYEKEE in the germline V gene (reference sequence). CDR3 length: 15 amino acids. General study results and limits: VDJdb-based annotation leaned toward anti-spike CD8 responses and missed private and CD4 specificities.

Many counts were recorded for this clonotype. Its target is not known. As part of library construction, unique molecular identifiers were attached to individual cDNA molecules. TCRdb re-called the 5' RACE reads with MiXCR, one entry per CDR3 protein. The profile shows over 85,000 distinct CDR3 sequences, 10% to 15% of them singletons. Material for sequencing was whole blood. The chain joins TRBV5-5 to TRBJ1-2; possible D gene TRBD1, 6 bases. The clonotype comes from an adult who was a healthcare worker with PCR-confirmed SARS-CoV-2 infection or an uninfected control (not recorded which). CDR3 in DNA: TGTGCCAGCAGCTTTGCTCCGGGGGGCGTCTATGGCTACACCTTC. It yields the protein CASSFAPGGVYGYTF.